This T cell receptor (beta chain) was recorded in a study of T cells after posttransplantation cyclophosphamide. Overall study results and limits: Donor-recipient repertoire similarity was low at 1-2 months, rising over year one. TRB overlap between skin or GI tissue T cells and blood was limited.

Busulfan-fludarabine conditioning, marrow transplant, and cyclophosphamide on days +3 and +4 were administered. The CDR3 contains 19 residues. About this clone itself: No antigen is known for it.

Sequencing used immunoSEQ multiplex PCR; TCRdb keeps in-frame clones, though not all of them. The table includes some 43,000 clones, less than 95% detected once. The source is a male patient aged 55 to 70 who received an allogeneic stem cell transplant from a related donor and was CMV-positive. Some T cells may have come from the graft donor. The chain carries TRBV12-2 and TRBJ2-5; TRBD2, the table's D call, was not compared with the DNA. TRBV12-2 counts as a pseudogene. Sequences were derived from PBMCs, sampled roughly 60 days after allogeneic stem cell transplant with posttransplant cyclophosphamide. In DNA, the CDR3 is TGTGCAAGTCGCTTAGGGGGTTTAGCGGGGGGAATCACAGGGGAGACCCAGTACTTC. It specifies CASRLGGLAGGITGETQYF.